These 10 T cell receptor beta chains came from one sample sequenced in a study of T-cell memory formation after mild COVID-19. TCRdb called the 5' RACE reads again in MiXCR, with one record for every CDR3 protein. The sample records 25,000 to 35,000 distinct CDR3 sequences, 9.5% to 15% being singletons. The specimen was PBMCs or a T cell subset sorted from them (not recorded which). These receptor sequences come from an adult woman who had mild COVID-19 (a few samples of this study predate the infection). Cell type and time point are not known.

The sample holds many counts of this clonotype. J is TRBJ2-2 and V is TRBV7-9; the match to TRBD1 covers 8 bases. The CDR3 spans 15 residues. Germline CDR1 SEHNR, CDR2 FQNEAQ (reference sequence). After removal of 5 bases from V and 4 bases from J, the junction contained 6 bases not matched to a gene. The CDR3 spells CASSQGQGPTGELFF. The CDR3 DNA reads as TGTGCCAGCAGCCAAGGACAGGGACCCACCGGGGAGCTGTTTTTT. Full variable domain (outside the CDR3, taken from reference TRBV7-9 and TRBJ2-2): DTGVSQNPRHKITKRGQNVTFRCDPISEHNRLYWYRQTLGQGPEFLTYFQNEAQLEKSRLLSDRFSAERPKGSFSTLEIQRTEQGDSAMYLCASSQGQGPTGELFFGEGSRLTVL.

This clonotype was picked up many times. The rearrangement joins TRBV4-2 to TRBJ2-1; the match to TRBD2 covers 13 bases. Looked up from germline, CDR1 is LGHNA and CDR2 is YNFKEQ. This CDR3 has 19 residues. Losses at the gene ends were 4 bases for V and 5 bases for J; bases not matched to a gene: 14. CDR3: CASSPDMYIGLAGDNEQFF. CDR3 nucleotide sequence: TGTGCCAGCAGCCCAGACATGTATATCGGACTAGCGGGGGACAATGAGCAGTTCTTC.

Ten or more counts support this clonotype. The rearrangement joins TRBV7-2 to TRBJ2-5; TRBD2 matches at 8 bases. V gave up 4 bases and J gave up 6 bases; unmatched junction bases: 4. CDR1 is SGHTA, CDR2 FQGNSA, per germline. This CDR3 contains 13 residues. CDR3 bases: TGTGCCAGCAGCTCGGGAGGGCCGCAGACCCAGTACTTC. It is translated as CASSSGGPQTQYF. Together with reference TRBV7-2 and TRBJ2-5, the CDR3 gives the full variable domain: GAGVSQSPSNKVTEKGKDVELRCDPISGHTALYWYRQSLGQGLEFLIYFQGNSAPDKSGLPSDRFSAERTGGSVSTLTIQRTQQEDSAVYLCASSSGGPQTQYFGPGTRLLVL.

This clonotype was seen ten or more times. The CDR3 nucleotides read TGTGCCAGCAGTCGCCTAGCGGGAGTATCAGAGCAGTTCTTC. Translating gives CASSRLAGVSEQFF. The V and J genes are TRBV6-2 or TRBV6-3 and TRBJ2-1; 10 positions agree with TRBD2. The V gene's germline CDR1 is MNHEY and CDR2 SVGEGT. The J segment lost 10 bases and the V segment lost 5 bases, leaving 8 bases of the junction unmatched. This CDR3 is 14 amino acids long.

The chain has TRBV24-1 and TRBJ2-1, with no clear D. The V gene lost 5 bases and the J gene lost 6 bases, with 7 bases spanning the gap. Germline V lookup: CDR1 KGHDR, CDR2 SFDVKD. The CDR3 contains 12 residues. DNA of the CDR3: TGTGCCACCAGTGGATACGGCAATGAGCAGTTCTTC. Encoded protein: CATSGYGNEQFF.

This clonotype was observed many times. The chain combines TRBV20-1 with TRBJ2-1; 8 bases are shared with TRBD2. The ends lost 3 bases at V and 3 bases at J; junction bases unmatched: 4. Germline CDR1 reads DFQATT; CDR2 reads SNEGSKA (reference sequence). This CDR3 comprises 14 residues. CDR3 DNA: TGCAGTGCTAGCGGGGGGGCCGACTACAATGAGCAGTTCTTC. Amino acid sequence: CSASGGADYNEQFF.

The chain couples TRBV6-5 to TRBJ2-1; D is undetermined. Between the trimmed V and J ends, which lost 10 bases and 9 bases, there was a span of 22 bases. Germline V gives CDR1 MNHEY, CDR2 SVGAGI. This CDR3 is built from 14 residues. The DNA for the CDR3 is TGTGCCACCATGCTAAACGGGCAGTACGGTGAGCAGTTCTTC. It translates to CATMLNGQYGEQFF.

In this sample, this clonotype turned up many times. The CDR3 reads CASSATSGLGTDTQYF. The CDR3 DNA follows: TGCGCCAGCAGCGCCACTAGCGGCCTCGGGACAGATACGCAGTATTTT. V and J are TRBV5-1 and TRBJ2-3; 8 bases map to TRBD2. Germline lookup yields CDR1 SGHRS and CDR2 YFSETQ. The CDR3 sequence is 16 residues long. Trimming took 4 bases from V and 3 from J; bases not matched to a gene: 10.

This clonotype was seen ten or more times. The chain joins TRBV24-1 to TRBJ1-1, with TRBD1 matching over 8 bases. Per germline, CDR1 KGHDR and CDR2 SFDVKD. The CDR3 covers 16 residues. With V trimmed by 5 bases and J by 1 base, 8 bases remained unmatched. This CDR3 is CATSVGQGAGNTEAFF. The CDR3 nucleotides are TGTGCCACCAGTGTCGGACAGGGCGCGGGGAACACTGAAGCTTTCTTT.

V usage is TRBV20-1 and J usage is TRBJ2-3; the match to TRBD2 covers 9 bases. CDR3 length equals 14 residues. The V segment lost 5 bases and the J segment 6 bases; nucleotides outside the gene matches: 9. The germline CDR1 and CDR2 sequences are DFQATT and SNEGSKA (reference sequence). The CDR3 nucleotides are TGCAGTGCTTTAGCGGGAGCGGGCGGGGATACGCAGTATTTT. Translation gives CSALAGAGGDTQYF.